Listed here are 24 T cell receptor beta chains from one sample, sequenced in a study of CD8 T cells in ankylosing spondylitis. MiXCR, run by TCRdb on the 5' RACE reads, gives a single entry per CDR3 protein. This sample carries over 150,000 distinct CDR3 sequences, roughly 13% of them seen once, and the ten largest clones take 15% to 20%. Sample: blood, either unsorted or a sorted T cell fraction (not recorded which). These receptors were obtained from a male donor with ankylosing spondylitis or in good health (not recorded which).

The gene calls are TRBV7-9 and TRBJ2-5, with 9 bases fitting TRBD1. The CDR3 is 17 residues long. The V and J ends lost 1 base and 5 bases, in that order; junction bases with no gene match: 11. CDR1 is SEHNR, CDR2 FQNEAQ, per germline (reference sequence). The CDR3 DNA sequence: TGTGCCAGCAGCTTAGTGAGGGGACAGGGACTGGGGGAGACCCAGTACTTC. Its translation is CASSLVRGQGLGETQYF.

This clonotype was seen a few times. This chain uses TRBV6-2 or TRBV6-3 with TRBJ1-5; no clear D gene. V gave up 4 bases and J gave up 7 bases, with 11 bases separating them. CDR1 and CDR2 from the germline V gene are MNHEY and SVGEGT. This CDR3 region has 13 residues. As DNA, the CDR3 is TGTGCCAGCAGTTCGGACGGGTACCAGCCCCAGCATTTT. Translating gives CASSSDGYQPQHF.

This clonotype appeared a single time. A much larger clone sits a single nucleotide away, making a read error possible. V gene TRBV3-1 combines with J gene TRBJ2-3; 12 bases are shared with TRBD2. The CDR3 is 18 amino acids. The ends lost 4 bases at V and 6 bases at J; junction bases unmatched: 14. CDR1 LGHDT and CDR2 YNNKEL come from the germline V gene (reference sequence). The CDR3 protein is CASSPTLRTSGVHDTQYF. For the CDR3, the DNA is TGTGCCAGCAGCCCAACCCTTCGGACTAGCGGGGTTCACGATACGCAGTATTTT.

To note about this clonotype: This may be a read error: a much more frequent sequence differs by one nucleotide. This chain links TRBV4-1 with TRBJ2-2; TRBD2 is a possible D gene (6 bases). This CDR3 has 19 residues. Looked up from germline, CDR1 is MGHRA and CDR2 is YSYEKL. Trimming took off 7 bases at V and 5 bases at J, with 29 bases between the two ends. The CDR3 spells CASTSPGRASERKTGELFF. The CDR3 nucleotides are TGCGCCAGCACCTCTCCGGGCAGGGCTAGCGAGAGAAAAACCGGGGAGCTGTTTTTT.

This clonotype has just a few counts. The CDR3 spells CASSQLQGAGTEAFF. DNA for the CDR3: TGCGCCAGCAGCCAACTACAGGGGGCGGGGACTGAAGCTTTCTTT. The V gene is TRBV4-1, the J gene TRBJ1-1; the match to TRBD1 covers 9 bases. J lost 5 bases, V lost 2 bases, and 6 bases had no gene match. The CDR3 spans 15 residues. The germline CDR1 and CDR2 sequences are MGHRA and YSYEKL.

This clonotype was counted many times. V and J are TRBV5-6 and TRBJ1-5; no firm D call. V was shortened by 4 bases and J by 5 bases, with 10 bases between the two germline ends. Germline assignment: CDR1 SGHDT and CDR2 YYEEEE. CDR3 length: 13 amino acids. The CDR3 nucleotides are TGTGCCAGCAGCCACGGGTCCCATCAGCCCCAGCATTTT. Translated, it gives CASSHGSHQPQHF.

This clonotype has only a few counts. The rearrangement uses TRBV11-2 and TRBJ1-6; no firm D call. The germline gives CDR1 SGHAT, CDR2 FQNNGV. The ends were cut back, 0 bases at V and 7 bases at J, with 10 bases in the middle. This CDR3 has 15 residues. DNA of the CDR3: TGTGCCAGCAGCTTAGATGGGAATTCGAATTCACCCCTCCACTTT. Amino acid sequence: CASSLDGNSNSPLHF.

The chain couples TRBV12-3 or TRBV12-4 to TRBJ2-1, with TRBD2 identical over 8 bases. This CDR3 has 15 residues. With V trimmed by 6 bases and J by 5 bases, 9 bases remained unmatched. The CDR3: CASSHPGLDHNEQFF. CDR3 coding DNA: TGTGCCAGCAGCCATCCGGGACTAGATCACAATGAGCAGTTCTTC.

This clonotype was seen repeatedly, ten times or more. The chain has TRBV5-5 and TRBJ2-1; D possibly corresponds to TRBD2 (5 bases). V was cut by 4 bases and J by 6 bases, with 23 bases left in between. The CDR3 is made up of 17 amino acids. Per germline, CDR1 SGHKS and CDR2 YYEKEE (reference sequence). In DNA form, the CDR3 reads TGTGCCAGCAGCCGACCTACGACGCGGCTAGGAGGCAATGAGCAGTTCTTC. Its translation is CASSRPTTRLGGNEQFF.

The CDR3 DNA is TGTGCCAGCAGTTCCGGGACAGGGAGCTCACCCCTCCACTTT. Protein: CASSSGTGSSPLHF. This chain links TRBV6-2 or TRBV6-3 with TRBJ1-6; 9 bases are a match to TRBD1. CDR1 is MNHEY and CDR2 is SVGEGT in the germline V gene. CDR3 size: 14 residues. Germline trimming cut 4 bases from V and 10 bases from J; bases unmatched to any gene: 5.

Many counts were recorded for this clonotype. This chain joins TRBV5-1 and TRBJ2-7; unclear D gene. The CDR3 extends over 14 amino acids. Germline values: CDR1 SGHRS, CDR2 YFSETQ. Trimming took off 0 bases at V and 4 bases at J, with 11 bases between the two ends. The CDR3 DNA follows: TGCGCCAGCAGCTTGGGCTATAGAGAATACGAGCAGTACTTC. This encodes CASSLGYREYEQYF.

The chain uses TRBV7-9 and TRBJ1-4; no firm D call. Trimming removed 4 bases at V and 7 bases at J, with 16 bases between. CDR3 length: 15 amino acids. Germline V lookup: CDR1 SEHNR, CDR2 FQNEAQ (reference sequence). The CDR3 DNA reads TGTGCCAGCAGCTCAGAGGCGACGGACGGTGAAAAACTGTTTTTT. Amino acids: CASSSEATDGEKLFF.

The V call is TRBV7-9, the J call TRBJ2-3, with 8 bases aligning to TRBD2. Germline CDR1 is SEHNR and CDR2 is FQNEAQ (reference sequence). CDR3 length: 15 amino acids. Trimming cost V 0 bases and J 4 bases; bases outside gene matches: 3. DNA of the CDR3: TGTGCCAGCAGCTTAGCTAGCGGGGTAGCAGATACGCAGTATTTT. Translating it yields CASSLASGVADTQYF. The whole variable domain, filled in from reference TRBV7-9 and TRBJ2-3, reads DTGVSQNPRHKITKRGQNVTFRCDPISEHNRLYWYRQTLGQGPEFLTYFQNEAQLEKSRLLSDRFSAERPKGSFSTLEIQRTEQGDSAMYLCASSLASGVADTQYFGPGTRLTVL.

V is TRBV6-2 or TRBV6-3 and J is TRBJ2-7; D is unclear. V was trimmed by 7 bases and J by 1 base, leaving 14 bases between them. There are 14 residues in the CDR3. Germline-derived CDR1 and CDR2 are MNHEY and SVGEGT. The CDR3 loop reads CASTDGRISYEQYF. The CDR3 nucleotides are TGTGCCAGCACCGACGGGCGGATTTCCTACGAGCAGTACTTC.

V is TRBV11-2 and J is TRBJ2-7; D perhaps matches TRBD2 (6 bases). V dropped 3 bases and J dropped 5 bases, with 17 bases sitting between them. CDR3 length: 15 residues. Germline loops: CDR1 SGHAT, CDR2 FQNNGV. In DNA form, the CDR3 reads TGTGCCAGCAGCTTCTTCCGGGGGTCGGAGGACGAGCAGTACTTC. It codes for CASSFFRGSEDEQYF.

The CDR3 coding sequence is TGTGCCAGCAGTGAATATAGCCGGATCACAGATACGCAGTATTTT. It codes for CASSEYSRITDTQYF. V is TRBV2 and J is TRBJ2-3; D is unresolved. The germline gives CDR1 SNHLY, CDR2 FYNNEI. This CDR3 has 15 amino acids. V was shortened by 2 bases and J by 2 bases, with 11 bases between the two germline ends.

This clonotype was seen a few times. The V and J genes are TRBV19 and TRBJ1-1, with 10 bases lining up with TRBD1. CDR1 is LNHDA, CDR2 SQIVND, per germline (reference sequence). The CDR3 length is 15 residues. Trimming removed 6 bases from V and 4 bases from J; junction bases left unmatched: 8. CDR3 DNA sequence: TGTGCCAGTAGCCACCGGGACAGGGGAACCACTGAAGCTTTCTTT. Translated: CASSHRDRGTTEAFF. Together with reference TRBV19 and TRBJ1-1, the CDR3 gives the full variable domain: DGGITQSPKYLFRKEGQNVTLSCEQNLNHDAMYWYRQDPGQGLRLIYYSQIVNDFQKGDIAEGYSVSREKKESFPLTVTSAQKNPTAFYLCASSHRDRGTTEAFFGQGTRLTVV.

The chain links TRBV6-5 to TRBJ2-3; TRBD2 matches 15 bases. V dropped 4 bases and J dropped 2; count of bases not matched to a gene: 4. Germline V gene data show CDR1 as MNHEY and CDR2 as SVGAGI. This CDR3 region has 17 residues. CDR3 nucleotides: TGTGCCAGCAGTTTGGGGACTAGCGGGAGGCCCACAGATACGCAGTATTTT. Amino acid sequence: CASSLGTSGRPTDTQYF.

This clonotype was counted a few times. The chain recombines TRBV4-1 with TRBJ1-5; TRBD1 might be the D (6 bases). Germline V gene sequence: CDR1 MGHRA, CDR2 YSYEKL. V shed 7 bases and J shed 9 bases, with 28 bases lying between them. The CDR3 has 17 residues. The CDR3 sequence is CASTPSWTENSNWPQHF. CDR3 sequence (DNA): TGCGCCAGCACTCCGTCTTGGACAGAGAATTCAAATTGGCCCCAGCATTTT.

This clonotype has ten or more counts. CDR3 sequence reads: CASSNHPGLMNTEAFF. The CDR3 DNA is TGTGCCAGCAGCAACCATCCGGGACTGATGAACACTGAAGCTTTCTTT. The rearrangement uses TRBV7-2 and TRBJ1-1, with D tentatively TRBD1 (5 bases). The CDR3 runs 16 residues. Germline V gene data show CDR1 as SGHTA and CDR2 as FQGNSA. Trimming removed 5 bases at V and 0 bases at J, with 16 bases between.

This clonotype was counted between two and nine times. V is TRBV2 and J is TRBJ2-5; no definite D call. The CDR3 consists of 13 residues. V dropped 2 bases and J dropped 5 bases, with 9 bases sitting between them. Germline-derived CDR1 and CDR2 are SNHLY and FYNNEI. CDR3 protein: CASSEPLWETQYF. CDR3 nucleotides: TGTGCCAGCAGTGAACCTCTGTGGGAGACCCAGTACTTC. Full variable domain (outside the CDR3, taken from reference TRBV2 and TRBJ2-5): EPEVTQTPSHQVTQMGQEVILRCVPISNHLYFYWYRQILGQKVEFLVSFYNNEISEKSEIFDDQFSVERPDGSNFTLKIRSTKLEDSAMYFCASSEPLWETQYFGPGTRLLVL.

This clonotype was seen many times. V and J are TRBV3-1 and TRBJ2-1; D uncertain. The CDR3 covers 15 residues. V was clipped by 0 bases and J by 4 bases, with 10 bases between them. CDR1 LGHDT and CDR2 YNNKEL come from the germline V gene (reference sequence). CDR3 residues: CASSQDTRTYNEQFF. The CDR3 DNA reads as TGTGCCAGCAGCCAAGATACAAGGACGTACAATGAGCAGTTCTTC.

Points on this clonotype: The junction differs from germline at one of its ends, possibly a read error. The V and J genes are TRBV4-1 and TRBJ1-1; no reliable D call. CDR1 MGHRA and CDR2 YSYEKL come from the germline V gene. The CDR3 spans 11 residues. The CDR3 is CASSQDGGPTF. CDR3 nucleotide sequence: TGCGCCAGCAGCCAAGATGGTGGACCCACCTTT.

The CDR3 DNA reads TGTGCCACCAGCAGAGTTGGGTGGGAGACCCAGTACTTC. Residues: CATSRVGWETQYF. The chain employs TRBV15 and TRBJ2-5; no clear D gene. Trimming removed 1 base from V and 5 bases from J, with 8 bases in between. Germline V gives CDR1 LNHNV, CDR2 YYDKDF (reference sequence). This CDR3 has 13 amino acids.